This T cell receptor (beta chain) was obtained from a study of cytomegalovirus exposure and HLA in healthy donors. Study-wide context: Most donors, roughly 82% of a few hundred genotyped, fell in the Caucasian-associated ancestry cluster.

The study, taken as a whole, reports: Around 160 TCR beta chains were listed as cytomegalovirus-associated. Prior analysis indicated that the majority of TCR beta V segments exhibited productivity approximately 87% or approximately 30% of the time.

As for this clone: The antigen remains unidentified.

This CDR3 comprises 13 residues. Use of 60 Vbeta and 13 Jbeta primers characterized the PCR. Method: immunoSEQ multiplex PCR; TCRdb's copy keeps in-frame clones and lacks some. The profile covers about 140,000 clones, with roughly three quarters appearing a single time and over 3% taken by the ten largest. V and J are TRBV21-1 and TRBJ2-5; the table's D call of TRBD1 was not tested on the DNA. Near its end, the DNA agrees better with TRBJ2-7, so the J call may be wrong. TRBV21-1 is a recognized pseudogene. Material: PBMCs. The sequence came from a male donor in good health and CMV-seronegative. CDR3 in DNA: TGTGCCAGCACCAGACAGGGTCCCTACGAGCAGTACTTC. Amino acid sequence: CASTRQGPYEQYF.